A single sample gave rise to the 21 T cell receptor beta chains below, sequenced in a study of blood T cell repertoires in COVID-19. Profiled with immunoSEQ multiplex PCR; TCRdb holds only in-frame clones, not every one. The table lists tens of thousands of clones, 85% of them singletons. Sequenced sample: peripheral blood. The receptors come from a man over 45 with active COVID-19.

The V call is TRBV4-1, the J call TRBJ2-3, with D perhaps TRBD2 (5 bases). V was shortened by 2 bases and J by 0 bases, with 12 bases between the two germline ends. CDR1 is MGHRA and CDR2 is YSYEKL in the germline V gene. The CDR3 runs to 16 residues. DNA of the CDR3: TGCGCCAGCAGCCAAACGGGAACTTCTAGCACAGATACGCAGTATTTT. It codes for CASSQTGTSSTDTQYF.

This clone was counted a few times. The chain has TRBV30 and TRBJ1-5; 7 bases align to TRBD1. The CDR3 length is 13 residues. The germline V gene encodes CDR1 GTSNPN and CDR2 SVGIG (reference sequence). The J segment lost 3 bases and the V segment lost 7 bases, leaving 6 bases of the junction unmatched. The CDR3 protein is CAYTGAVNQPQHF. The CDR3 DNA follows: TGTGCCTATACAGGGGCGGTCAATCAGCCCCAGCATTTT.

The rearrangement uses TRBV30 and TRBJ1-6, with D perhaps TRBD1 (6 bases). The germline V gene has CDR1 GTSNPN and CDR2 SVGIG (reference sequence). V lost 6 bases and J 7 bases, leaving 13 bases between the germline ends. The CDR3 consists of 13 residues. The CDR3 here is CACPTGMNSPLHF. The DNA of the CDR3 is TGTGCCTGTCCGACAGGAATGAATTCACCCCTCCACTTT.

V and J are TRBV6-5 and TRBJ2-5; D ambiguous. The germline V gene has CDR1 MNHEY and CDR2 SVGAGI. The CDR3 is 11 residues long. V lost 5 bases to trimming and J lost 5 bases, with 6 bases between them. This CDR3 is CASSRGETQYF. The CDR3 nucleotides read TGTGCCAGCAGTCGTGGCGAGACCCAGTACTTC.

The rearrangement joins TRBV28 to TRBJ2-7, with TRBD1 as a possible D gene (6 bases). The germline V gene encodes CDR1 MDHEN and CDR2 SYDVKM. V was trimmed by 6 bases and J by 0 bases, leaving 12 bases between them. The CDR3 runs to 14 residues. The CDR3 is CASRIQQGSYEQYF. The DNA of the CDR3 is TGTGCCAGCAGAATCCAACAGGGCTCCTACGAGCAGTACTTC. The full variable domain, with the rest looked up from reference TRBV28 and TRBJ2-7, is DVKVTQSSRYLVKRTGEKVFLECVQDMDHENMFWYRQDPGLGLRLIYFSYDVKMKEKGDIPEGYSVSREKKERFSLILESASTNQTSMYLCASRIQQGSYEQYFGPGTRLTVT.

In this sample, this clone turned up a few times. The chain recombines TRBV2 with TRBJ2-3; D unresolved. Trimming cost V 8 bases and J 0 bases, with 6 bases left between them. This CDR3 spans 12 amino acids. Germline CDR1 reads SNHLY; CDR2 reads FYNNEI. The CDR3 DNA sequence: TGTGCCAGCGAAACTAGCACAGATACGCAGTATTTT. Protein: CASETSTDTQYF.

V is TRBV6-4 and J is TRBJ2-3; TRBD1 matches at 10 bases. From germline, CDR1 is MRHNA and CDR2 SNTAGT. The V gene end was trimmed by 2 bases and the J gene end by 1 base; junction bases not matched to a gene: 0. The CDR3 is 15 residues long. The CDR3 DNA reads TGTGCCAGCAGTGACGGGACAGGGGGCACAGATACGCAGTATTTT. This encodes CASSDGTGGTDTQYF.

The chain joins TRBV5-6 to TRBJ2-3, with TRBD2 matching over 14 bases. Trimming at V came to 4 bases and at J to 6 bases, leaving 4 bases not matched to a gene. Germline V CDR1 and CDR2: SGHDT, YYEEEE. The CDR3 sequence is 15 residues long. The CDR3 coding sequence is TGTGCCAGCAGCGTTCGGACTAGCGGGGGGGATACGCAGTATTTT. It translates to CASSVRTSGGDTQYF.

V and J are TRBV25-1 and TRBJ1-2, with a weak D call TRBD1 (5 bases). V lost 4 bases to trimming and J lost 6 bases, with 15 bases between them. The CDR3 is 14 residues long. CDR1 and CDR2 (germline): MGHDK, SYGVNS. The CDR3 protein is CASSAHRDWDGYTF. As DNA, the CDR3 is TGTGCCAGCAGTGCACACCGGGACTGGGATGGCTACACCTTC.

In DNA, the CDR3 is TGTGCCAGCAGTTACCGGGAGACCCAGTACTTC. It codes for CASSYRETQYF. This chain connects TRBV6-2 or TRBV6-3 to TRBJ2-5; no clear D. CDR1 MNHEY and CDR2 SVGEGT come from the germline V gene. The CDR3 is 11 residues long. V lost 2 bases, J lost 5 bases, and 3 bases lay in between.

The chain couples TRBV9 to TRBJ2-3; D unresolved. The germline V gene encodes CDR1 SGDLS and CDR2 YYNGEE. The CDR3 contains 15 residues. The V end was cut by 0 bases, the J end by 1 base, with 9 bases between. The chain's CDR3 is CASSVVLSGTDTQYF. CDR3 sequence (DNA): TGTGCCAGCAGCGTAGTCCTCTCCGGCACAGATACGCAGTATTTT.

The chain employs TRBV4-2 and TRBJ2-6, with TRBD2 matching 7 bases. The CDR3 contains 19 residues. J was trimmed by 17 bases and V by 1 base; bases with no gene match: 26. Germline-derived CDR1 and CDR2 are LGHNA and YNFKEQ. This CDR3 reads CASSQVVAQLGSSREGLTF. CDR3 in DNA: TGTGCCAGCAGCCAAGTAGTTGCCCAGCTAGGAAGTTCGAGGGAGGGGTTGACTTTC.

As DNA, the CDR3 is TGTGCCAGCAGCAACAGCGGACAGCCCCAGCATTTT. This codes for CASSNSGQPQHF. V and J are TRBV7-2 and TRBJ1-5, with unresolved D. CDR1 SGHTA and CDR2 FQGNSA come from the germline V gene. The V and J ends lost 5 bases and 7 bases respectively, with 9 bases between them. The CDR3 has 12 amino acids.

The chain carries TRBV2 and TRBJ2-3; 12 bases align to TRBD2. There are 17 residues in the CDR3. The V gene's germline CDR1 is SNHLY and CDR2 FYNNEI. The ends lost 5 bases at V and 1 base at J; junction bases unmatched: 7. The CDR3: CASSRWTSGIGTDTQYF. The CDR3 DNA is TGTGCCAGCAGTCGCTGGACTAGCGGGATCGGCACAGATACGCAGTATTTT.

CDR3 in DNA: TGTGCCAGCAGCTCCCCGACAGGGGCGCCGAACACTGAAGCTTTCTTT. Protein sequence: CASSSPTGAPNTEAFF. V gene TRBV7-2 combines with J gene TRBJ1-1; 8 nucleotides match TRBD1. The CDR3 is 16 residues long. Per germline, CDR1 SGHTA and CDR2 FQGNSA. V gave up 4 bases and J gave up 1 base; unmatched junction bases: 8.

The chain joins TRBV4-1 to TRBJ2-7; unclear D gene. There are 14 residues in the CDR3. Between the trimmed V and J ends, which lost 1 base and 0 bases, there was a span of 7 bases. The V gene's germline CDR1 is MGHRA and CDR2 YSYEKL. The CDR3 sequence: CASSQAESSYEQYF. CDR3 DNA: TGCGCCAGCAGCCAAGCTGAGAGCTCCTACGAGCAGTACTTC.

V and J are TRBV11-3 and TRBJ2-7; 9 bases line up with TRBD1. This CDR3 comprises 17 residues. Trimming removed 0 bases from V and 6 bases from J; junction bases left unmatched: 12. The germline V gene has CDR1 SGHNT and CDR2 YENEEA. The CDR3 DNA reads TGTGCCAGCAGCTTAGATTGGGTGACAGGGGGAATGGCCGAGCAGTACTTC. Its translation is CASSLDWVTGGMAEQYF. Full variable domain (outside the CDR3, taken from reference TRBV11-3 and TRBJ2-7): EAGVVQSPRYKIIEKKQPVAFWCNPISGHNTLYWYLQNLGQGPELLIRYENEEAVDDSQLPKDRFSAERLKGVDSTLKIQPAELGDSAVYLCASSLDWVTGGMAEQYFGPGTRLTVT.

This chain links TRBV7-9 with TRBJ2-2, with D tentatively TRBD1 (5 bases). V lost 2 bases and J lost 1, with 11 bases in between. The length of the CDR3 is 16 residues. Per germline, CDR1 SEHNR and CDR2 FQNEAQ (reference sequence). The CDR3 DNA reads TGTGCCAGCAGCTTACCGACAGTGCGGAACACCGGGGAGCTGTTTTTT. This gives the protein CASSLPTVRNTGELFF.

The rearrangement joins TRBV27 to TRBJ2-2; D may be TRBD1 (6 bases). CDR1 and CDR2 from the germline V gene are MNHEY and SMNVEV (reference sequence). The CDR3 totals 14 residues. The V and J ends lost 2 bases and 5 bases respectively, with 9 bases between them. Written as DNA, the CDR3 is TGTGCCAGCAGTTTAGGGGACACAACCGGGGAGCTGTTTTTT. This sequence encodes CASSLGDTTGELFF.

The genes are TRBV4-2 and TRBJ2-7, with 10 positions matching TRBD1. CDR1 and CDR2 (germline): LGHNA, YNFKEQ. V shed 8 bases, J shed 5 bases, and the junction held 9 bases outside the gene matches. This CDR3 region has 14 residues. CDR3 loop: CASGQGDSTNEQYF. As DNA, the CDR3 is TGTGCCAGCGGACAGGGGGATTCGACAAACGAGCAGTACTTC.

The chain's CDR3 is CASSRENTGELFF. The DNA for the CDR3 is TGTGCCAGCAGCCGGGAGAACACCGGGGAGCTGTTTTTT. V usage is TRBV11-3 and J usage is TRBJ2-2; tentatively, D is TRBD2 (5 bases). The CDR3 has 13 residues. Per the germline V gene, CDR1 is SGHNT and CDR2 is YENEEA. The V gene lost 5 bases and the J gene lost 1 base, with 5 bases spanning the gap.